What follows are 16 T cell receptor beta chains derived from one specimen sequenced in a study of post-analysis software for immune sequencing data (dated by TCRdb to between 2015 and 2017). Antigens for these TCRs are unknown. Libraries were made using PCR. Sequencing was performed on an Illumina HiSeq 2500. To reduce PCR and sequencing biases, unique molecular identifiers were incorporated into the TCR beta cDNA libraries. Through fastp at Q25 and MiXCR, TCRdb rebuilt clones from the public reads, retaining in-frame beta chains. Merged by CDR3 protein, the rows form single entries marked with the most common genes and DNA. The sample data list about 460,000 distinct CDR3 sequences, and less than 45% of these were observed just once. The ten largest clones add up to 9% to 13% of the sample. Study-level results and caveats: Several TRBV segments, including TRBV5-6, TRBV5-1 and TRBV20-1, were significantly more frequent in patients than controls.

The sequenced material came from blood. The receptors shown here come from a girl aged 10 to 17 with multiple sclerosis.

The V gene is TRBV14, the J gene TRBJ2-3; D gene ambiguous. This CDR3 is built from 13 residues. Trimming pared 2 bases from V and 3 bases from J, leaving 6 bases between. Germline V gene lookup returns CDR1 SGHDN and CDR2 FVKESK. This chain's CDR3 is CASSQPPTDTQYF. For the CDR3, the DNA is TGTGCCAGCAGCCAACCTCCGACAGATACGCAGTATTTT.

The chain employs TRBV5-5 and TRBJ1-4, with 9 bases that match TRBD1. The CDR3 is 17 residues long. Unmatched junction bases numbered 15, after V lost 4 bases and J lost 8 bases. The germline gives CDR1 SGHKS, CDR2 YYEKEE (reference sequence). This CDR3 reads CASSQLPGQGRGEKLFF. The CDR3 nucleotides are TGTGCCAGCAGCCAGTTGCCGGGACAGGGAAGAGGGGAAAAACTGTTTTTT.

The chain combines TRBV20-1 with TRBJ2-5; D remains unclear. V lost 0 bases and J lost 1, with 15 bases in between. Germline assignment: CDR1 DFQATT and CDR2 SNEGSKA (reference sequence). The CDR3 extends over 16 amino acids. Here the CDR3 DNA reads TGCAGTGCTAGAGATTACGAGGCGGTAACCCAAGAGACCCAGTACTTC. Its translation is CSARDYEAVTQETQYF.

The genes are TRBV29-1 and TRBJ1-2, with 7 bases identical to TRBD1. Germline V gene lookup returns CDR1 SQVTM and CDR2 ANQGSEA. With V trimmed by 6 bases and J by 0 bases, 7 bases remained unmatched. The CDR3 totals 14 residues. The CDR3, as DNA: TGCAGCGTAGCCAAGACAGGGACTAACTATGGCTACACCTTC. It yields the protein CSVAKTGTNYGYTF.

The chain couples TRBV29-1 to TRBJ2-7, with D perhaps TRBD1 (6 bases). CDR3 length: 13 residues. CDR1 is SQVTM and CDR2 is ANQGSEA in the germline V gene. With 5 bases removed from V and 2 bases from J, the gap between germline ends came to 13 bases. Written as DNA, the CDR3 is TGCAGCGTTAGGGGGTTAGCGACCTACGAGCAGTACTTC. Translated: CSVRGLATYEQYF.

J is TRBJ1-6 and V is TRBV4-2; D not certain. This CDR3 region has 15 residues. Germline V gene sequence: CDR1 LGHNA, CDR2 YNFKEQ. Between the trimmed V and J ends, which lost 0 bases and 6 bases, there was a span of 9 bases. CDR3 sequence (DNA): TGTGCCAGCAGCCAAGATCGGTGGGGTAATTCACCCCTCCACTTT. Translating gives CASSQDRWGNSPLHF.

In this sample, this clonotype turned up a few times. The chain joins TRBV7-9 to TRBJ2-7; tentatively, D is TRBD1 (5 bases). The V gene lost 1 base and the J gene lost 3 bases, with 16 bases spanning the gap. Germline V gives CDR1 SEHNR, CDR2 FQNEAQ (reference sequence). This CDR3 spans 16 amino acids. The CDR3 spells CASSLGAAGPHYEQYF. As DNA, the CDR3 is TGTGCCAGCAGCTTAGGGGCAGCAGGGCCCCACTACGAGCAGTACTTC.

This clonotype was detected only once. The CDR3 loop reads CASSFSGSGETQYF. In DNA, the CDR3 is TGTGCCAGCAGTTTTAGCGGGAGTGGGGAGACCCAGTACTTC. The chain uses TRBV12-3 or TRBV12-4 and TRBJ2-5; 9 nucleotides line up with TRBD2. Germline trimming cut 3 bases from V and 5 bases from J; bases unmatched to any gene: 4. The CDR3 totals 14 residues.

Only a few counts were recorded for this clonotype. The chain recombines TRBV7-6 with TRBJ2-5; D gene uncertain. Trimming removed 5 bases from V and 1 base from J, with 11 bases in between. This CDR3 spans 14 amino acids. The germline CDR1 and CDR2 sequences are SGHVS and FNYEAQ. The CDR3 DNA reads as TGTGCCAGCAGCCTGATCCCACCCCAAGAGACCCAGTACTTC. Protein: CASSLIPPQETQYF.

V and J are TRBV5-1 and TRBJ1-2; TRBD1 is a possible D gene (5 bases). From germline, CDR1 is SGHRS and CDR2 YFSETQ. CDR3 length equals 15 residues. With 0 bases removed from V and 3 bases from J, the gap between germline ends came to 12 bases. The CDR3 loop is CASSLAPGPYYGYTF. CDR3 DNA sequence: TGCGCCAGCAGCTTGGCCCCAGGGCCGTACTATGGCTACACCTTC.

This clonotype was found many times. The chain recombines TRBV15 with TRBJ2-1; D might be TRBD1 (6 bases). The CDR3 covers 16 residues. The germline V gene encodes CDR1 LNHNV and CDR2 YYDKDF (reference sequence). V lost 0 bases and J 8 bases, leaving 17 bases between the germline ends. CDR3 loop: CATSREIGLDSHEQFF. For the CDR3, the DNA is TGTGCCACCAGCAGAGAGATAGGGTTGGACAGCCATGAGCAGTTCTTC.

This chain connects TRBV20-1 to TRBJ2-7, with D perhaps assigned TRBD1 or TRBD2 (5 bases each). CDR3 length: 16 amino acids. V dropped 3 bases and J dropped 0 bases, with 18 bases sitting between them. Germline V gene lookup returns CDR1 DFQATT and CDR2 SNEGSKA (reference sequence). CDR3 sequence (DNA): TGCAGTGCTAGCGATTACACTAAGAGGGGCTCCTACGAGCAGTACTTC. It yields the protein CSASDYTKRGSYEQYF.

This chain joins TRBV27 and TRBJ2-1; the D is unclear. Germline V CDR1 and CDR2: MNHEY, SMNVEV (reference sequence). V gave up 7 bases and J gave up 3 bases, with 31 bases separating them. This CDR3 comprises 20 residues. The CDR3 coding sequence is TGTGCCAGCACCCTGTCCGGCGCAGGATACTACTCTCGGGTCTACAATGAGCAGTTCTTC. It specifies CASTLSGAGYYSRVYNEQFF.

In this sample, this clonotype turned up a few times. The chain is built from TRBV10-3 and TRBJ2-5, with 11 bases identical to TRBD1. Per the germline V gene, CDR1 is ENHRY and CDR2 is SYGVKD. V dropped 3 bases and J dropped 3; count of bases not matched to a gene: 3. This CDR3 has 15 residues. CDR3 in amino acids: CAISDRDRGEETQYF. In DNA, the CDR3 is TGTGCCATCAGTGACCGGGACAGGGGGGAAGAGACCCAGTACTTC.

The J gene is TRBJ2-5, the V gene TRBV6-5; 7 bases agree with TRBD2. The V and J ends lost 2 bases and 0 bases, in that order; junction bases with no gene match: 12. The length of the CDR3 is 18 residues. The germline V gene has CDR1 MNHEY and CDR2 SVGAGI. CDR3 region: CASSYPTRTSEYQETQYF. In DNA, the CDR3 is TGTGCCAGCAGTTACCCGACCAGAACTAGCGAATACCAAGAGACCCAGTACTTC.

This clonotype showed up just a few times. V and J are TRBV11-2 and TRBJ2-1; 11 bases agree with TRBD2. V shed 1 base and J 5 bases; nucleotides not matched to a gene: 10. Germline V CDR1 and CDR2: SGHAT, FQNNGV. The CDR3 loop spans 18 amino acids. The CDR3 DNA reads TGTGCCAGCAGCTTAGCCCGCAGACTAGCGGGGACGGACAATGAGCAGTTCTTC. Amino acids: CASSLARRLAGTDNEQFF.